Presented here are 17 T cell receptor beta chains from one specimen sequenced in a study of shared clonotypes between healthy human individuals. Produced via immunoSEQ multiplex PCR; TCRdb's table is partial and in-frame only. The sample lists approximately 470,000 clones, about 78% occurring once. The sequencing sample was made of PBMCs. Source of these receptors: a middle-aged woman in good health. Some clones in this sample may be carry-over from other donors' samples.

The rearrangement uses TRBV10-2 and TRBJ1-1; D is possibly TRBD1 (5 bases). The CDR3 is 15 amino acids. Germline lookup yields CDR1 WSHSY and CDR2 SAAADI. V dropped 2 bases and J dropped 7 bases, with 17 bases sitting between them. The CDR3: CASSEERGGRDEAFF. Written as DNA, the CDR3 is TGCGCCAGCAGTGAGGAAAGGGGAGGTAGGGATGAAGCTTTCTTT.

This rearrangement joins TRBV7-2 to TRBJ1-2; maybe TRBD1 (6 bases). The CDR3 is 12 residues long. Looked up from germline, CDR1 is SGHTA and CDR2 is FQGNSA. V lost 5 bases and J 6 bases, leaving 10 bases between the germline ends. CDR3 DNA sequence: TGTGCCAGCAGCCGGGACACCGATGGCTACACCTTC. Protein: CASSRDTDGYTF.

In DNA form, the CDR3 reads TGCGCCAGCAGCCAAGGGACTAGCGTGTTACTCGGCGAGCAGTACTTC. Protein: CASSQGTSVLLGEQYF. V gene TRBV4-3 combines with J gene TRBJ2-7; TRBD2 matches at 9 bases. The V gene's germline CDR1 is LGHNA and CDR2 YSLEER. J gave up 6 bases and V 1 base, and 10 bases lay outside the gene matches. CDR3 length equals 16 residues.

This clone was counted a single time. V and J are TRBV19 and TRBJ2-3; TRBD2 matches 8 bases. Per germline, CDR1 LNHDA and CDR2 SQIVND (reference sequence). The CDR3 runs to 14 residues. V trimming: 3 bases; J trimming: 4 bases; junction bases outside the gene matches: 3. The CDR3 region is CASSMASGPDTQYF. CDR3 nucleotides: TGTGCCAGTAGTATGGCTAGCGGGCCAGATACGCAGTATTTT.

This clone showed up just once. The rearrangement joins TRBV7-9 to TRBJ2-7; 13 bases fit TRBD2. Trimming took 5 bases from V and 6 from J; bases not matched to a gene: 7. The CDR3 extends over 15 amino acids. Germline loops: CDR1 SEHNR, CDR2 FQNEAQ (reference sequence). This chain's CDR3 is CASSPLGLAGVEQYF. The CDR3 DNA follows: TGTGCCAGCAGCCCCCTCGGACTAGCGGGAGTCGAGCAGTACTTC.

This rearrangement joins TRBV4-3 to TRBJ2-7; 10 positions agree with TRBD1. From germline, CDR1 is LGHNA and CDR2 YSLEER. The junction had 7 bases not matched to a gene; V was cut back by 4 bases and J by 4 bases. CDR3 size: 15 residues. The CDR3 DNA follows: TGCGCCAGCAGCCCCCGGGACAGGGGAGGGTACGAGCAGTACTTC. Translating it yields CASSPRDRGGYEQYF.

This clone has more than one count but fewer than ten. The gene calls are TRBV5-6 and TRBJ1-1, with D uncertain. This CDR3 comprises 14 residues. Trimming took off 3 bases at V and 0 bases at J, with 9 bases between the two ends. Looked up from germline, CDR1 is SGHDT and CDR2 is YYEEEE. The CDR3 loop is CASSWFGMNTEAFF. CDR3 nucleotide sequence: TGTGCCAGCAGCTGGTTCGGGATGAACACTGAAGCTTTCTTT.

J is TRBJ2-1 and V is TRBV9; perhaps TRBD2 as D (6 bases). V lost 2 bases, J lost 9 bases, and 15 bases lay in between. There are 14 residues in the CDR3. Germline V gene data show CDR1 as SGDLS and CDR2 as YYNGEE. CDR3 coding DNA: TGTGCCAGCAGCGTTCATGGGGGAGGAAGTGAGCAGTTCTTC. It specifies CASSVHGGGSEQFF.

The chain links TRBV5-1 to TRBJ2-5; TRBD2 aligns across 8 bases. The CDR3 totals 15 residues. The germline gives CDR1 SGHRS, CDR2 YFSETQ. V dropped 3 bases and J dropped 5; count of bases not matched to a gene: 9. The CDR3 coding sequence is TGCGCCAGCAGCTCACTAAGCGGGGGATCGGAGACCCAGTACTTC. Its translation is CASSSLSGGSETQYF.

CDR3 protein: CAWSTPGTSGKIWNEQFF. CDR3 nucleotide sequence: TGTGCCTGGAGTACCCCCGGGACTAGCGGGAAGATTTGGAATGAGCAGTTCTTC. This chain uses TRBV30 with TRBJ2-1, with TRBD2 matching over 13 bases. CDR3 size: 18 residues. V lost 2 bases, J lost 7 bases, and 14 bases stayed unmatched. Germline loops: CDR1 GTSNPN, CDR2 SVGIG (reference sequence).

The chain uses TRBV18 and TRBJ2-1; D unresolved. Germline CDR1 and CDR2: KGHSH and LQKENI. Trimming left V 2 bases short and J 2 bases short, with 1 base between. This CDR3 has 12 residues. CDR3: CASSPTYNEQFF. CDR3 in DNA: TGTGCCAGCTCACCAACCTACAATGAGCAGTTCTTC.

The chain links TRBV7-2 to TRBJ2-1, with 9 bases aligning to TRBD2. Looked up from germline, CDR1 is SGHTA and CDR2 is FQGNSA. The trim removed 5 bases at V and 9 bases at J, leaving 14 bases unmatched. The CDR3 is made up of 16 amino acids. The CDR3 nucleotides read TGTGCCAGCAGCCAACCTAGCGGGACGGCATATGGTGAGCAGTTCTTC. Encoded protein: CASSQPSGTAYGEQFF.

This clone occurred a few times. CDR3 region: CASRQSPGQETQYF. CDR3 sequence (DNA): TGTGCCAGCAGACAGAGTCCGGGCCAAGAGACCCAGTACTTC. The chain carries TRBV6-5 and TRBJ2-5, with D unclear. This CDR3 is built from 14 residues. V was pared by 6 bases and J by 1 base, with 12 bases between. The germline V gene has CDR1 MNHEY and CDR2 SVGAGI.

The chain couples TRBV11-2 to TRBJ2-1; 8 nucleotides match TRBD2. The CDR3 spans 18 residues. Germline trimming cut 1 base from V and 1 base from J; bases unmatched to any gene: 9. Germline lookup yields CDR1 SGHAT and CDR2 FQNNGV. Here the CDR3 reads CASSLVSGRFRSYNEQFF. The CDR3 DNA is TGTGCCAGCAGCTTAGTAAGCGGGAGATTTAGATCCTACAATGAGCAGTTCTTC.

The chain joins TRBV5-6 to TRBJ2-3; D gene unclear. In germline, CDR1 is SGHDT, CDR2 YYEEEE. The CDR3 runs 15 residues. Trimming shortened V by 4 bases and J by 2 bases, and 14 bases separated the two germline ends. The CDR3 bases are TGTGCCAGCAGCCCCCGGCTGACGATCACAGATACGCAGTATTTT. Its translation: CASSPRLTITDTQYF.

As to this clone: One end of the junction is discordant with germline, which a read error may explain. The sample holds other DNA sequences that translate to the same CDR3. The chain recombines TRBV9 with TRBJ2-5; 8 nucleotides align to TRBD1. The CDR3 loop spans 14 amino acids. Looked up from germline, CDR1 is SGDLS and CDR2 is YYNGEE. The chain's CDR3 is CASSAGQGQETQYF. The CDR3 DNA reads TGTGCCAGCAGCGCAGGACAGGGCCAAGAGACTCAGTACTTC.

This clone was seen at least ten times. This rearrangement joins TRBV13 to TRBJ1-2; 7 bases map to TRBD1. This CDR3 contains 16 residues. Looked up from germline, CDR1 is PRHDT and CDR2 is FYEKMQ (reference sequence). V dropped 3 bases and J dropped 4; count of bases not matched to a gene: 11. The CDR3 here is CASSFKDRPSSYGYTF. The CDR3 DNA reads TGTGCCAGCAGCTTCAAGGACAGGCCCTCATCCTATGGCTACACCTTC. Supplemented by reference TRBV13 and TRBJ1-2, the full variable domain reads AAGVIQSPRHLIKEKRETATLKCYPIPRHDTVYWYQQGPGQDPQFLISFYEKMQSDKGSIPDRFSAQQFSDYHSELNMSSLELGDSALYFCASSFKDRPSSYGYTFGSGTRLTVV.